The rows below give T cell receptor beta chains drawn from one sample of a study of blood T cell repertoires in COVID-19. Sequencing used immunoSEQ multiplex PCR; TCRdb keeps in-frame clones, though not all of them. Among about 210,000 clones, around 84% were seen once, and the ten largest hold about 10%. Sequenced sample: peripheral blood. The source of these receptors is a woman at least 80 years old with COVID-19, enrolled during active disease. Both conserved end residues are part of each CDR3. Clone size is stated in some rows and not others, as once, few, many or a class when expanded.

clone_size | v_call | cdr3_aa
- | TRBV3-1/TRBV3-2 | CASSPRQESTDTQYF
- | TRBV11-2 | CASSAGTGGEKLFF
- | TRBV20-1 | CSASGVLLDREETQYF
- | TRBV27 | CASRSMTVNTGELFF
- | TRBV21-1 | CASTETRTIWGDTQYF
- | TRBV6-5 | CASSYSRTGYGYTF
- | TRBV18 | CASSRREDGYTF
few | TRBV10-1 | CASRDRVYQPQHF
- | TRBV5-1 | CASSLGSAGIYGYTF
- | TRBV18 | CASSPRGAGTAYNEQFF